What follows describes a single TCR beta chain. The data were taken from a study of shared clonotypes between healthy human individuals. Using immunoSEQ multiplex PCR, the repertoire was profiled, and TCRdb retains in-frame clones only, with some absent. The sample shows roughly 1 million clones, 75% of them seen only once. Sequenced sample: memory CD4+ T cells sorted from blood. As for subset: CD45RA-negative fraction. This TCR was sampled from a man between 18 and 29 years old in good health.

For the CDR3, the DNA is TGTGCCAGCAGCCCCCCAGGGGATTTCCCCCCAGAGGACACCATATATTTT. Residues: CASSPPGDFPPEDTIYF. V gene TRBV13 combines with J gene TRBJ1-3; D is possibly TRBD1 (6 bases). Germline values: CDR1 PRHDT, CDR2 FYEKMQ (reference sequence). The CDR3 has 17 residues. V was shortened by 5 bases and J by 8 bases, with 25 bases between the two germline ends.